Below are 32 T cell receptor beta chains sequenced from a single sample in a study of beta chain features in type 1 diabetes (dated by TCRdb to the late 2010s). The library was built by means of the immunoSEQ multiplex PCR assay. The High Capacity cDNA Reverse Transcription Kit was used to reverse transcribe all of the isolated RNA, meaning that expressed TCRB transcripts were what got sequenced. TCRdb obtained this table from immuneACCESS and retained in-frame rearrangements with V and J assigned. These tables miss some clones; where compared with another copy, unresolved V genes account for less than half of the shortfall, and the remainder is unexplained. The table for this sample lists about 150,000 clones; roughly 9% of them were counted only once. 2% to 2.5% of the sample is held by the ten biggest clonotypes. Sequences were obtained from central memory CD4+ T cells from blood. The receptors here all came from a young woman in good health.

The sample holds a few counts of this clone. The gene calls are TRBV5-1 and TRBJ2-2, with unresolved D. The CDR3 has 13 amino acids. V lost 0 bases, J lost 5 bases, and 5 bases lay in between. CDR1 is SGHRS, CDR2 YFSETQ, per germline. CDR3 in amino acids: CASSLDPTGELFF. The DNA of the CDR3 is TGCGCCAGCAGCTTGGATCCGACCGGGGAGCTGTTTTTT.

This clone has a handful of counts. The same CDR3 can be traced to other DNA sequences in this sample. This chain joins TRBV10-3 and TRBJ1-1, with D maybe TRBD1 (6 bases). V lost 0 bases and J lost 5, with 10 bases in between. The CDR3 has 14 amino acids. Per the germline V gene, CDR1 is ENHRY and CDR2 is SYGVKD. CDR3 sequence reads: CAISESRGQTEAFF. For the CDR3, the DNA is TGTGCCATCAGTGAGTCCAGGGGACAAACTGAAGCTTTCTTT.

This sequence joins TRBV2 and TRBJ1-1, with 7 bases fitting TRBD1. Germline V gene data show CDR1 as SNHLY and CDR2 as FYNNEI. The CDR3 loop spans 14 amino acids. Unmatched junction bases numbered 13, after V lost 9 bases and J lost 6 bases. DNA for the CDR3: TGTGCCAGTGAAACCTCAGGGGGTGCGGCTGAAGCTTTCTTT. It yields the protein CASETSGGAAEAFF.

This clone was counted between two and nine times. This sequence joins TRBV4-2 and TRBJ2-5, with 10 bases aligning to TRBD2. There are 19 residues in the CDR3. Germline V gene lookup returns CDR1 LGHNA and CDR2 YNFKEQ. The J segment lost 2 bases and the V segment lost 1 base, leaving 13 bases of the junction unmatched. The CDR3 region is CASSQAPFTSSGGQETQYF. CDR3 bases: TGTGCCAGCAGCCAAGCACCCTTTACCTCTAGCGGGGGTCAAGAGACCCAGTACTTC.

This clone came up a few times. The identical CDR3 is also encoded by other nucleotide sequences in the sample. The gene calls are TRBV9 and TRBJ2-3, with D unresolved. V dropped 7 bases and J dropped 4 bases, with 16 bases sitting between them. Germline V gene data show CDR1 as SGDLS and CDR2 as YYNGEE. The CDR3 consists of 14 residues. CDR3 nucleotide sequence: TGTGCCAGCTCTCTCAGGTTCAGCTCAGATACGCAGTATTTT. Protein product: CASSLRFSSDTQYF.

The chain couples TRBV27 to TRBJ2-2, with a possible D match to TRBD1 (6 bases). The CDR3 length is 16 residues. Deletions cut 3 bases from V and 5 bases from J, with 16 bases between. Germline V gives CDR1 MNHEY, CDR2 SMNVEV (reference sequence). The chain's CDR3 is CASSFSTGNPTGELFF. Written as DNA, the CDR3 is TGTGCCAGCAGTTTCTCAACAGGGAATCCGACCGGGGAGCTGTTTTTT.

This clone was counted only a few times. The chain combines TRBV4-3 with TRBJ2-6; 8 nucleotides line up with TRBD1. After removal of 5 bases from V and 0 bases from J, the junction contained 9 bases not matched to a gene. The germline gives CDR1 LGHNA, CDR2 YSLEER. This CDR3 has 18 amino acids. CDR3 sequence: CASSVRDRRSSGANVLTF. The CDR3 nucleotides are TGCGCCAGCAGCGTGCGGGACAGGCGCTCCTCTGGGGCCAACGTCCTGACTTTC.

This clone was seen a handful of times. The V call is TRBV19, the J call TRBJ2-1, with 8 bases matching TRBD2. Looked up from germline, CDR1 is LNHDA and CDR2 is SQIVND (reference sequence). With 3 bases clipped from V and 7 bases from J, the junction kept 8 bases outside the gene matches. The CDR3 length is 15 residues. The CDR3 region has the DNA TGTGCCAGTAGTATCTCGGGAGGGCGTAGAAATGAGCAGTTCTTC. This sequence encodes CASSISGGRRNEQFF.

This clone has a handful of counts. The chain recombines TRBV2 with TRBJ2-2, with D possibly being TRBD1 (6 bases). The CDR3 is 14 residues long. V lost 8 bases to trimming and J lost 5 bases, with 15 bases between them. In germline, CDR1 is SNHLY, CDR2 FYNNEI. This CDR3 is CASGMDRLTGELFF. As DNA, the CDR3 is TGTGCCAGCGGAATGGACAGATTAACCGGGGAGCTGTTTTTT.

This clone was seen a few times. The V and J genes are TRBV30 and TRBJ2-7, with D perhaps TRBD2 (7 bases). CDR3 size: 13 residues. Per the germline V gene, CDR1 is GTSNPN and CDR2 is SVGIG (reference sequence). The V and J ends lost 4 bases and 2 bases respectively, with 12 bases between them. The CDR3 DNA follows: TGTGCCTGGAACCTAGGGGGGGCCTACGAGCAGTACTTC. Its translation: CAWNLGGAYEQYF.

The J gene is TRBJ2-3, the V gene TRBV7-9; 7 bases line up with TRBD1. Germline CDR1 SEHNR, CDR2 FQNEAQ (reference sequence). The CDR3 spans 15 residues. The ends lost 4 bases at V and 5 bases at J; junction bases unmatched: 9. This chain's CDR3 is CASSSGQVREDTQYF. CDR3 nucleotide sequence: TGTGCCAGCAGCTCCGGACAGGTTCGGGAAGATACGCAGTATTTT. Looking up the rest from reference TRBV7-9 and TRBJ2-3 gives the full variable domain: DTGVSQNPRHKITKRGQNVTFRCDPISEHNRLYWYRQTLGQGPEFLTYFQNEAQLEKSRLLSDRFSAERPKGSFSTLEIQRTEQGDSAMYLCASSSGQVREDTQYFGPGTRLTVL.

This clone was seen more than once but under ten times. The gene calls are TRBV9 and TRBJ2-1; the D gene is possibly TRBD1 (5 bases). The length of the CDR3 is 14 residues. V shed 2 bases and J shed 6 bases, with 12 bases lying between them. Germline assignment: CDR1 SGDLS and CDR2 YYNGEE. The CDR3 region is CASSVRVLGNEQFF. DNA for the CDR3: TGTGCCAGCAGCGTCAGGGTCCTAGGCAATGAGCAGTTCTTC.

This clone showed up just a few times. The genes are TRBV14 and TRBJ2-5; 9 nucleotides align to TRBD1. The germline gives CDR1 SGHDN, CDR2 FVKESK. The V and J ends lost 4 bases and 4 bases, in that order; junction bases with no gene match: 13. The CDR3 runs to 17 residues. CDR3 nucleotide sequence: TGTGCCAGCAGCCCCCGCTCAACAGGGGGCGGACGAGAGACCCAGTACTTC. Its translation is CASSPRSTGGGRETQYF.

This clone was counted a few times. J is TRBJ2-7 and V is TRBV6-1; 9 positions match TRBD1. This CDR3 region has 15 residues. Germline trimming cut 6 bases from V and 5 bases from J; bases unmatched to any gene: 11. Germline lookup yields CDR1 MNHNS and CDR2 SASEGT. The CDR3 spells CASRVPGQGGDEQYF. The DNA of the CDR3 is TGTGCCAGCAGGGTTCCGGGACAGGGAGGAGACGAGCAGTACTTC.

The chain employs TRBV2 and TRBJ2-7; 7 positions agree with TRBD1. The ends lost 6 bases at V and 5 bases at J; junction bases unmatched: 10. Per germline, CDR1 SNHLY and CDR2 FYNNEI. The CDR3 extends over 14 amino acids. CDR3: CASSKVQGPHEQYF. As DNA, the CDR3 is TGTGCCAGCAGCAAAGTACAGGGGCCCCACGAGCAGTACTTC. The whole variable domain, remainder taken from reference TRBV2 and TRBJ2-7, is EPEVTQTPSHQVTQMGQEVILRCVPISNHLYFYWYRQILGQKVEFLVSFYNNEISEKSEIFDDQFSVERPDGSNFTLKIRSTKLEDSAMYFCASSKVQGPHEQYFGPGTRLTVT.

This chain connects TRBV5-1 to TRBJ2-3; 10 bases align to TRBD2. The junction had 3 bases not matched to a gene; V was cut back by 3 bases and J by 2 bases. The CDR3 sequence is 15 residues long. Germline V gene data show CDR1 as SGHRS and CDR2 as YFSETQ. CDR3 coding DNA: TGCGCCAGCAGCTATAGCGGGGGGTACACAGATACGCAGTATTTT. Translated: CASSYSGGYTDTQYF.

This clone was counted at least ten times. The rearrangement uses TRBV2 and TRBJ1-6, with 10 bases aligning to TRBD1. The CDR3 is 14 residues long. Trimming took 8 bases from V and 10 from J; bases not matched to a gene: 8. The germline V gene encodes CDR1 SNHLY and CDR2 FYNNEI. The CDR3 loop reads CASASGTGASPLHF. CDR3 nucleotides: TGTGCCAGCGCCTCCGGGACAGGGGCCTCACCCCTCCACTTT.

The gene calls are TRBV5-1 and TRBJ1-2; 9 nucleotides agree with TRBD1. The CDR3 contains 15 residues. The junction had 10 bases not matched to a gene; V was cut back by 4 bases and J by 6 bases. CDR1 is SGHRS and CDR2 is YFSETQ in the germline V gene. The CDR3 region is CASSPDGQGTNGYTF. CDR3 bases: TGCGCCAGCAGCCCTGACGGACAGGGGACAAATGGCTACACCTTC.

V usage is TRBV27 and J usage is TRBJ1-5; D ambiguous. Per germline, CDR1 MNHEY and CDR2 SMNVEV (reference sequence). V dropped 1 base and J dropped 9 bases, with 16 bases sitting between them. The CDR3 runs to 15 residues. CDR3 in DNA: TGTGCCAGCAGTTTATACTTTGCTCCCGGAGGGCCCCAGCATTTT. Translating it yields CASSLYFAPGGPQHF.

This clone was seen more than once but under ten times. This chain joins TRBV7-9 and TRBJ2-3; TRBD2 matches 8 bases. The junction had 6 bases not matched to a gene; V was cut back by 5 bases and J by 2 bases. The CDR3 length is 15 residues. CDR1 is SEHNR, CDR2 FQNEAQ, per germline (reference sequence). The CDR3 loop is CASSPGLAYTDTQYF. The CDR3 DNA is TGTGCCAGCAGCCCCGGACTAGCTTACACAGATACGCAGTATTTT.

This sequence joins TRBV5-6 and TRBJ2-1; 8 bases are a match to TRBD2. J lost 8 bases, V lost 6 bases, and 7 bases had no gene match. Germline CDR1 is SGHDT and CDR2 is YYEEEE. The CDR3 is 13 residues long. CDR3 DNA: TGTGCCAGCACTCCGGGGGGGAACGATGAGCAGTTCTTC. This sequence encodes CASTPGGNDEQFF.

The V and J genes are TRBV18 and TRBJ1-1; 7 bases fit TRBD1. Germline trimming cut 2 bases from V and 0 bases from J; bases unmatched to any gene: 6. Germline V gene lookup returns CDR1 KGHSH and CDR2 LQKENI. The CDR3 is 16 amino acids. Written as DNA, the CDR3 is TGTGCCAGCTCACCATGGGACAGCAACATGAACACTGAAGCTTTCTTT. Translated: CASSPWDSNMNTEAFF. The full variable domain, in which reference TRBV18 and TRBJ1-1 provide the parts outside the CDR3, is NAGVMQNPRHLVRRRGQEARLRCSPMKGHSHVYWYRQLPEEGLKFMVYLQKENIIDESGMPKERFSAEFPKEGPSILRIQQVVRGDSAAYFCASSPWDSNMNTEAFFGQGTRLTVV.

This clone has a handful of counts. The gene calls are TRBV4-1 and TRBJ2-2; D may be TRBD1 (6 bases). The CDR3 is made up of 18 amino acids. Trimming pared 2 bases from V and 1 base from J, leaving 17 bases between. Germline V gene data show CDR1 as MGHRA and CDR2 as YSYEKL. CDR3 amino acids: CASSQWMVWTENTGELFF. Here the CDR3 DNA reads TGCGCCAGCAGCCAATGGATGGTCTGGACAGAGAACACCGGGGAGCTGTTTTTT.

This clone was observed a few times. The chain uses TRBV6-1 and TRBJ2-3, with D possibly TRBD2 on 5 matching bases. Trimming took off 7 bases at V and 1 base at J, with 9 bases between the two ends. The V gene's germline CDR1 is MNHNS and CDR2 SASEGT. There are 13 residues in the CDR3. CDR3 loop: CASKAGRTDTQYF. DNA for the CDR3: TGTGCCAGCAAGGCGGGTCGCACAGATACGCAGTATTTT.

In its sample, this clone was seen a few times. V gene TRBV4-2 combines with J gene TRBJ1-6; TRBD1 might be the D (6 bases). The length of the CDR3 is 14 residues. Germline V gene sequence: CDR1 LGHNA, CDR2 YNFKEQ. Trimming took off 2 bases at V and 7 bases at J, with 9 bases between the two ends. In nucleotides, the CDR3 is TGTGCCAGCAGCCAACAGGGGTGGAATTCACCCCTCCACTTT. Amino acid sequence: CASSQQGWNSPLHF.

V and J are TRBV4-3 and TRBJ2-3; D unresolved. Trimming took off 0 bases at V and 6 bases at J, with 7 bases between the two ends. CDR1 is LGHNA, CDR2 YSLEER, per germline. The CDR3 runs to 13 residues. This chain's CDR3 is CASSQEPRDTQYF. CDR3 DNA sequence: TGCGCCAGCAGCCAAGAACCGCGGGATACGCAGTATTTT.

This chain links TRBV15 with TRBJ2-2; D gene ambiguous. This CDR3 has 17 residues. The germline V gene encodes CDR1 LNHNV and CDR2 YYDKDF (reference sequence). V lost 5 bases and J 3 bases, leaving 19 bases between the germline ends. CDR3 in DNA: TGTGCCACCAGCGCAGGTCCAGCAGATAAGGACACCGGGGAGCTGTTTTTT. It is translated as CATSAGPADKDTGELFF.

The V and J genes are TRBV13 and TRBJ1-2; 7 bases fit TRBD1. V lost 1 base to trimming and J lost 8 bases; unmatched junction nucleotides: 4. CDR3 size: 13 residues. Germline V lookup: CDR1 PRHDT, CDR2 FYEKMQ (reference sequence). The CDR3 reads CASSLARGGGYTF. The CDR3 nucleotides read TGTGCCAGCAGCTTAGCGCGAGGGGGCGGCTACACCTTC.

V is TRBV5-1 and J is TRBJ2-7; weak D call: TRBD1 (5 bases). The CDR3 is 12 residues long. The germline CDR1 and CDR2 sequences are SGHRS and YFSETQ. The V end lost 4 bases, the J end lost 6 bases, and 11 bases lay between the germline ends. The CDR3 DNA follows: TGCGCCAGCAGCCCACCTACAGGCGAGCAGTACTTC. It codes for CASSPPTGEQYF.

This clone appeared a few times. A much larger clone lies a single base off, so this may be a read error. This chain links TRBV7-3 with TRBJ2-1; D may be TRBD1 (7 bases). This CDR3 is built from 14 residues. Trimming left V 2 bases short and J 6 bases short, with 11 bases between. Germline V gene data show CDR1 as SGHTA and CDR2 as FQGTGA. CDR3: CASSLGQGGNEQFF. Here the CDR3 DNA reads TGTGCCAGCAGCTTAGGTCAGGGGGGCAATGAGCAGTTCTTC.

The rearrangement links TRBV5-1 to TRBJ2-3; TRBD2 agrees at 9 bases. The J segment lost 2 bases and the V segment lost 0 bases, leaving 7 bases of the junction unmatched. CDR1 and CDR2 from the germline V gene are SGHRS and YFSETQ. The CDR3 is 17 residues long. For the CDR3, the DNA is TGCGCCAGCAGCTTGGAGGGGCTAGCGGGATTCACAGATACGCAGTATTTT. Translated, it gives CASSLEGLAGFTDTQYF.

There are a few counts of this clone. The chain has TRBV5-1 and TRBJ1-2; 11 bases are a match to TRBD1. Germline values: CDR1 SGHRS, CDR2 YFSETQ. The junction had 7 bases not matched to a gene; V was cut back by 4 bases and J by 8 bases. The CDR3 runs 14 residues. The CDR3 region is CASSTGQGAYGYTF. In DNA form, the CDR3 reads TGCGCCAGCAGCACTGGACAGGGGGCATACGGCTACACCTTC.